These 26 T cell receptor beta chains originate from one sample sequenced in a study of technical replicates of blood from four donors. Generated by immunoSEQ multiplex PCR, the TCRdb table keeps only in-frame clones and is missing some. This table holds around 58,000 clones, around 87% found once. Material for sequencing was PBMCs. The receptors were sampled from a human donor in good health. Some clones in this sample may be carry-over from other donors' samples.

This chain joins TRBV25-1 and TRBJ2-3, with 10 bases lining up with TRBD2. This CDR3 spans 16 amino acids. V was pared by 3 bases and J by 5 bases, with 8 bases of the junction left unmatched. Germline V gene lookup returns CDR1 MGHDK and CDR2 SYGVNS. CDR3 DNA sequence: TGTGCCAGCAGTGATCCAGCGGGAGGGCGCATAGATACGCAGTATTTT. Residues: CASSDPAGGRIDTQYF.

The count of this clone is one. The chain joins TRBV15 to TRBJ2-2; 8 positions match TRBD2. Trimming cost V 4 bases and J 5 bases; bases outside gene matches: 6. Germline assignment: CDR1 LNHNV and CDR2 YYDKDF (reference sequence). The CDR3 runs 15 residues. The DNA of the CDR3 is TGTGCCACCAGCATGCTAGCGGGCGCAACCGGGGAGCTGTTTTTT. The encoded protein is CATSMLAGATGELFF.

This clone appeared once. The chain recombines TRBV7-9 with TRBJ1-4; 10 bases line up with TRBD1. The CDR3 is 15 residues long. CDR1 and CDR2 from the germline V gene are SEHNR and FQNEAQ (reference sequence). V shed 3 bases, J shed 6 bases, and the junction held 4 bases outside the gene matches. The DNA of the CDR3 is TGTGCCAGCAGCTTTTCCGGGACAGGGGATGAAAAACTGTTTTTT. Translated, it gives CASSFSGTGDEKLFF.

V gene TRBV30 combines with J gene TRBJ1-2; D not resolved. CDR1 and CDR2 from the germline V gene are GTSNPN and SVGIG (reference sequence). Trimming removed 3 bases at V and 4 bases at J, with 6 bases between. The CDR3 totals 11 residues. This chain's CDR3 is CAWRQTYGYTF. CDR3 bases: TGTGCCTGGAGACAGACCTATGGCTACACCTTC.

The chain couples TRBV18 to TRBJ2-7, with D perhaps TRBD2 (6 bases). The germline V gene encodes CDR1 KGHSH and CDR2 LQKENI. Trimming took off 4 bases at V and 4 bases at J, with 20 bases between the two ends. This CDR3 has 16 residues. CDR3 amino acids: CASSLLPGSNEYEQYF. The CDR3 nucleotides are TGTGCCAGCTCACTCCTTCCCGGGAGTAATGAGTACGAGCAGTACTTC. Drawing the rest from reference TRBV18 and TRBJ2-7, the complete variable domain is NAGVMQNPRHLVRRRGQEARLRCSPMKGHSHVYWYRQLPEEGLKFMVYLQKENIIDESGMPKERFSAEFPKEGPSILRIQQVVRGDSAAYFCASSLLPGSNEYEQYFGPGTRLTVT.

In this sample, this clone turned up once. The chain is built from TRBV2 and TRBJ2-5; TRBD1 matches 9 bases. J gave up 5 bases and V 6 bases, and 10 bases lay outside the gene matches. This CDR3 is 15 amino acids long. The germline V gene encodes CDR1 SNHLY and CDR2 FYNNEI. CDR3 amino acids: CASRPRDRAMETQYF. CDR3 nucleotides: TGTGCCAGCAGGCCGCGGGACAGGGCGATGGAGACCCAGTACTTC.

This chain uses TRBV7-7 with TRBJ2-5, with D possibly matching TRBD2 (7 bases). CDR1 and CDR2 (germline): SSHAT, FNYEAQ (reference sequence). This CDR3 spans 15 amino acids. V was shortened by 1 base and J by 2 bases, with 11 bases between the two germline ends. CDR3 residues: CASSLGGRGQETQYF. The CDR3 region has the DNA TGTGCCAGCAGCTTAGGTGGGAGGGGGCAAGAGACCCAGTACTTC.

CDR3 region: CAWTKVAHRTDTQYF. CDR3 sequence (DNA): TGTGCCTGGACTAAGGTAGCCCATCGCACAGATACGCAGTATTTT. The rearrangement joins TRBV30 to TRBJ2-3; D unresolved. With 4 bases removed from V and 1 base from J, the gap between germline ends came to 15 bases. The CDR3 contains 15 residues. Germline-derived CDR1 and CDR2 are GTSNPN and SVGIG (reference sequence). The whole variable domain, filled in from reference TRBV30 and TRBJ2-3, reads SQTIHQWPATLVQPVGSPLSLECTVEGTSNPNLYWYRQAAGRGLQLLFYSVGIGQISSEVPQNLSASRPQDRQFILSSKKLLLSDSGFYLCAWTKVAHRTDTQYFGPGTRLTVL.

This clone was seen once. The chain is built from TRBV7-3 and TRBJ2-2, with TRBD2 matching 10 bases. The CDR3 covers 19 residues. CDR1 is SGHTA, CDR2 FQGTGA, per germline. Trimming took 4 bases from V and 0 from J; bases not matched to a gene: 11. The CDR3 bases are TGTGCCAGCAGCTCAGTTTCCGGGACTAGCGTATCGAACACCGGGGAGCTGTTTTTT. Translated: CASSSVSGTSVSNTGELFF.

The chain has TRBV27 and TRBJ2-1, with a possible D match to TRBD2 (5 bases). Germline V gives CDR1 MNHEY, CDR2 SMNVEV (reference sequence). The CDR3 runs to 18 residues. Trimming removed 0 bases at V and 7 bases at J, with 22 bases between. CDR3 sequence reads: CASSLSIVRTPLGNEQFF. DNA for the CDR3: TGTGCCAGCAGTTTATCGATCGTCCGGACTCCGTTGGGGAATGAGCAGTTCTTC.

J is TRBJ2-2 and V is TRBV19; 9 bases are shared with TRBD1. V shed 4 bases, J shed 7 bases, and the junction held 7 bases outside the gene matches. The germline CDR1 and CDR2 sequences are LNHDA and SQIVND (reference sequence). The CDR3 extends over 15 amino acids. CDR3 residues: CASSTLQGAGGELFF. CDR3 in DNA: TGTGCCAGTAGTACTCTACAGGGGGCGGGCGGGGAGCTGTTTTTT.

The chain recombines TRBV7-6 with TRBJ2-3; 15 positions match TRBD2. Germline CDR1 and CDR2: SGHVS and FNYEAQ. V lost 5 bases to trimming and J lost 0 bases; unmatched junction nucleotides: 6. The CDR3 has 18 amino acids. The CDR3 here is CASSKRTSGGASTDTQYF. In nucleotides, the CDR3 is TGTGCCAGCAGCAAACGGACTAGCGGGGGGGCGAGCACAGATACGCAGTATTTT.

This rearrangement joins TRBV7-2 to TRBJ2-2; D is unresolved. The germline V gene encodes CDR1 SGHTA and CDR2 FQGNSA. The CDR3 loop spans 12 amino acids. Trimming cost V 8 bases and J 5 bases, with 9 bases left between them. In DNA form, the CDR3 reads TGTGCCAGCCACCTCCTAACCGGGGAGCTGTTTTTT. Protein sequence: CASHLLTGELFF.

This clone was observed a handful of times. The CDR3 here is CASSSHPREANTGELFF. DNA of the CDR3: TGTGCCAGCAGTTCTCACCCCCGGGAAGCGAACACCGGGGAGCTGTTTTTT. V gene TRBV7-9 combines with J gene TRBJ2-2; perhaps TRBD2 as D (5 bases). CDR3 length equals 17 residues. V was pared by 6 bases and J by 0 bases, with 17 bases between. CDR1 is SEHNR and CDR2 is FQNEAQ in the germline V gene (reference sequence).

This clone has just one count. The chain combines TRBV7-9 with TRBJ2-3, with a possible D match to TRBD2 (6 bases). CDR1 is SEHNR, CDR2 FQNEAQ, per germline (reference sequence). The length of the CDR3 is 16 residues. V was pared by 2 bases and J by 4 bases, with 16 bases between. The chain's CDR3 is CASSLIVRRDSDTQYF. DNA for the CDR3: TGTGCCAGCAGCTTAATCGTTCGACGGGACTCAGATACGCAGTATTTT.

The chain is built from TRBV7-2 and TRBJ1-2; D unclear. V was trimmed by 3 bases and J by 4 bases, leaving 6 bases between them. The CDR3 runs 12 residues. The germline CDR1 and CDR2 sequences are SGHTA and FQGNSA. Here the CDR3 DNA reads TGTGCCAGCAGCTTCAGTGGCTATGGCTACACCTTC. It specifies CASSFSGYGYTF.

The chain is built from TRBV4-3 and TRBJ2-7, with 7 bases aligning to TRBD2. The germline CDR1 and CDR2 sequences are LGHNA and YSLEER. CDR3 length: 15 residues. J gave up 0 bases and V 3 bases, and 5 bases lay outside the gene matches. The CDR3 sequence is CASSQTSLSSYEQYF. In DNA form, the CDR3 reads TGCGCCAGCAGCCAGACTAGCTTGAGCTCCTACGAGCAGTACTTC.

The rearrangement uses TRBV29-1 and TRBJ1-2; perhaps TRBD1 as D (6 bases). CDR1 is SQVTM and CDR2 is ANQGSEA in the germline V gene. V was cut by 1 base and J by 8 bases, with 23 bases left in between. The CDR3 has 16 residues. CDR3 loop: CSVEGVSGGGHRGYTF. As DNA, the CDR3 is TGCAGCGTTGAAGGGGTATCGGGAGGGGGGCATAGAGGCTACACCTTC.

The gene calls are TRBV2 and TRBJ2-5, with a possible D match to TRBD2 (5 bases). CDR3 length: 13 amino acids. Trimming took off 4 bases at V and 6 bases at J, with 12 bases between the two ends. Per the germline V gene, CDR1 is SNHLY and CDR2 is FYNNEI. In DNA form, the CDR3 reads TGTGCCAGCAGTGTCGGACTGACCCAGACCCAGTACTTC. Protein sequence: CASSVGLTQTQYF.

J is TRBJ1-5 and V is TRBV6-1; 9 nucleotides match TRBD1. The CDR3 covers 17 residues. Germline CDR1 reads MNHNS; CDR2 reads SASEGT. Germline trimming cut 3 bases from V and 5 bases from J; bases unmatched to any gene: 11. The CDR3 region is CASSELGQGESYQPQHF. The CDR3 DNA sequence: TGTGCCAGCAGTGAGTTGGGACAGGGAGAAAGTTATCAGCCCCAGCATTTT.

The J gene is TRBJ2-7, the V gene TRBV6-6; D may be TRBD1 (5 bases). V was pared by 0 bases and J by 3 bases, with 9 bases between. The V gene's germline CDR1 is MNHNY and CDR2 SVGAGI (reference sequence). The CDR3 spans 14 residues. This chain's CDR3 is CASSYSAGNYEQYF. The CDR3 nucleotides read TGTGCCAGCAGTTACTCGGCAGGGAACTACGAGCAGTACTTC.

The rearrangement links TRBV18 to TRBJ1-1, with TRBD1 matching over 7 bases. Per germline, CDR1 KGHSH and CDR2 LQKENI. This CDR3 region has 15 residues. V gave up 8 bases and J gave up 5 bases; unmatched junction bases: 14. CDR3 sequence: CASLLNRGGWTEAFF. CDR3 nucleotide sequence: TGTGCCAGCCTCCTGAACAGGGGAGGATGGACTGAAGCTTTCTTT. The full variable domain, in which reference TRBV18 and TRBJ1-1 provide the parts outside the CDR3, is NAGVMQNPRHLVRRRGQEARLRCSPMKGHSHVYWYRQLPEEGLKFMVYLQKENIIDESGMPKERFSAEFPKEGPSILRIQQVVRGDSAAYFCASLLNRGGWTEAFFGQGTRLTVV.

This chain joins TRBV6-1 and TRBJ1-1, with 8 bases fitting TRBD1. V trimming: 7 bases; J trimming: 3 bases; junction bases outside the gene matches: 7. Germline values: CDR1 MNHNS, CDR2 SASEGT. The CDR3 length is 14 residues. CDR3 sequence: CASITDRADTEAFF. The CDR3 DNA sequence: TGTGCCAGCATTACGGACAGGGCCGACACTGAAGCTTTCTTT.

V is TRBV5-1 and J is TRBJ1-6; D not certain. In germline, CDR1 is SGHRS, CDR2 YFSETQ. Trimming cost V 4 bases and J 10 bases, with 15 bases left between them. This CDR3 spans 14 amino acids. CDR3 loop: CASSPRPIGSPLHF. The CDR3 DNA reads TGCGCCAGCAGCCCTAGACCTATTGGCTCACCCCTCCACTTT. The whole variable domain, remainder taken from reference TRBV5-1 and TRBJ1-6, is KAGVTQTPRYLIKTRGQQVTLSCSPISGHRSVSWYQQTPGQGLQFLFEYFSETQRNKGNFPGRFSGRQFSNSRSEMNVSTLELGDSALYLCASSPRPIGSPLHFGNGTRLTVT.

The chain combines TRBV6-5 with TRBJ2-7, with D tentatively TRBD1 (7 bases). V was pared by 0 bases and J by 7 bases, with 19 bases between. Germline CDR1 is MNHEY and CDR2 is SVGAGI. The CDR3 length is 16 residues. In nucleotides, the CDR3 is TGTGCCAGCAGTTACTCTAGGAGGGGCAGGGGGTTAGAGCAGTACTTC. This sequence encodes CASSYSRRGRGLEQYF.

This rearrangement joins TRBV7-2 to TRBJ1-3; TRBD1 agrees at 12 bases. J was trimmed by 8 bases and V by 5 bases; bases with no gene match: 4. CDR1 is SGHTA, CDR2 FQGNSA, per germline. The CDR3 covers 14 residues. DNA for the CDR3: TGTGCCAGCAGCGCCGGGACAGGGGGCTACACCATATATTTT. Encoded protein: CASSAGTGGYTIYF.